This note documents a single T cell receptor (beta chain) sequence. What it binds is unknown. This entry is derived from a study of cytomegalovirus exposure and HLA in healthy donors. The study, taken as a whole, reports: Evidence from a later analysis indicated that most CMV-associated TCR beta chains looked HLA-restricted.

From germline, CDR1 is MNHEY and CDR2 SMNVEV (reference sequence). Trimming took 5 bases from V and 1 from J; bases not matched to a gene: 19. The CDR3 runs to 20 residues. The PCR employed 60 Vbeta primers together with 13 Jbeta primers. Original processing methods: Some 11 million of the approximately 80 million unique TCR beta chains counted in a later analysis were shared. The protocol was immunoSEQ multiplex PCR, while the TCRdb copy is restricted to in-frame clones and leaves out a portion. The V and J calls and clone size come from that table; D and trimming were worked out from the DNA. The sample includes 130,000 to 150,000 clones, roughly three quarters of them seen just once.

The rearrangement joins TRBV27 to TRBJ2-1; TRBD2 agrees at 8 bases. The sequence was collected from a man aged 18 to 35 in good health and CMV-seronegative. The sequenced sample was PBMCs. This CDR3 is CASSLFAGGVYSSSYNEQFF. CDR3 in DNA: TGTGCCAGCAGTCTCTTTGCGGGGGGCGTCTATTCATCGTCCTACAATGAGCAGTTCTTC.